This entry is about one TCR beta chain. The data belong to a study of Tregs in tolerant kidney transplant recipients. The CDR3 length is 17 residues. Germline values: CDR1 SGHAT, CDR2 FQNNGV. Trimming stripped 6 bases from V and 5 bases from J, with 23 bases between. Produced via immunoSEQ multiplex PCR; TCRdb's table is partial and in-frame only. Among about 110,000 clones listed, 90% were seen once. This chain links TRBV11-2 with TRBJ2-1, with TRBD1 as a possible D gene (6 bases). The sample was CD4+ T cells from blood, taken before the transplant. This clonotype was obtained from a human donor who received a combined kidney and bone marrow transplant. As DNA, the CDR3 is TGTGCCAGCAGTCCAGGTGGGGGACAACGACAAAACAATGAGCAGTTCTTC. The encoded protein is CASSPGGGQRQNNEQFF.